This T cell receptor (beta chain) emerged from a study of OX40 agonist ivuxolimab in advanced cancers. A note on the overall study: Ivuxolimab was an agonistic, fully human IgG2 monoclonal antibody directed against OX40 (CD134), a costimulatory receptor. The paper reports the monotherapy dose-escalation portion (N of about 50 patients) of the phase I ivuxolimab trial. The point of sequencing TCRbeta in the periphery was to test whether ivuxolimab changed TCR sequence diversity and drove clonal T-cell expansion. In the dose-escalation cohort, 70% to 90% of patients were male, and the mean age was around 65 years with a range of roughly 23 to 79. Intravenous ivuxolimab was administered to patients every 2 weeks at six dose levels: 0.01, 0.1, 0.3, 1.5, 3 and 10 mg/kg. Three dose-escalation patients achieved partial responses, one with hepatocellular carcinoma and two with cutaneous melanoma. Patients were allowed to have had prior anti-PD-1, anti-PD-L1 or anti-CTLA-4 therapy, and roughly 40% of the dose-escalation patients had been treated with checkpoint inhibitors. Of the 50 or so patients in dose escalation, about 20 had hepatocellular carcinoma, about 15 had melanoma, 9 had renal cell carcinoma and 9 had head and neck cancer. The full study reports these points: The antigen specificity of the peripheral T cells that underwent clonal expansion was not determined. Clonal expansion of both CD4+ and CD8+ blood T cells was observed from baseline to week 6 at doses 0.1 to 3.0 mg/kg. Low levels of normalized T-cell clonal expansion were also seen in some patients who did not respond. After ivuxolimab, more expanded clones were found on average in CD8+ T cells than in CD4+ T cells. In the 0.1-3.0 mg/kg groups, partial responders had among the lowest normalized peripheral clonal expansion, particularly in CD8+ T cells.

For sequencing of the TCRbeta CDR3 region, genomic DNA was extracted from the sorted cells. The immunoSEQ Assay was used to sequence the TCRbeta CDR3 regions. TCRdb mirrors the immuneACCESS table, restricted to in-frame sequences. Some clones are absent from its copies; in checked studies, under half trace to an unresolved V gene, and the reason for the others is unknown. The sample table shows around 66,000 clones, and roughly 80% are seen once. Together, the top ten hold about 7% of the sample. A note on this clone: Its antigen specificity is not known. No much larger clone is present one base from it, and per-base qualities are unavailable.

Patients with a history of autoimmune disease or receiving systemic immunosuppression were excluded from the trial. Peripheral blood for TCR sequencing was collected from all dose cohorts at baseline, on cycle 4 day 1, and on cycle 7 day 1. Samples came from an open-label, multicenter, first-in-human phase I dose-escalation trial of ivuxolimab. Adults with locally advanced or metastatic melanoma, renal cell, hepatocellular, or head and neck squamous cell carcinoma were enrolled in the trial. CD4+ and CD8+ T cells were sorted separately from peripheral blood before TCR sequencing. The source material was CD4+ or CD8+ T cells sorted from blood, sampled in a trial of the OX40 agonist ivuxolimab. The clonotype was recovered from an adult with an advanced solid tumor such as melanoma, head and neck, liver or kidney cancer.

The CDR3 protein: CASSYRQTGESTEAFF. The nucleotide sequence is TGTGCCAGCAGTTACCGTCAAACCGGGGAAAGTACTGAAGCTTTCTTT. The rearrangement combines TRBV6-5 with TRBJ1-1; the D segment cannot be called with confidence. The CDR3 goes from the cysteine to the phenylalanine over 16 residues. The entry retains the CDR3 DNA only, 48 bases that are in frame from base 1. The CDR1 and CDR2 encoded by the germline V gene are MNHEY and SVGAGI. V and J are truncated by 2 bases and 5 bases respectively, leaving an intervening sequence of 18 bases.